These T cell receptor beta chains were read from a single sample in a study of blood T cells in healthy people across ages. One entry per CDR3 protein results from TCRdb running MiXCR on the 5' RACE reads. The sample consists of some 560,000 distinct CDR3 sequences, roughly a quarter of them appearing once. The same sample was also studied in work on T cells of mothers and their children.

Input material: blood. The receptors originated from a boy aged 2-15 years in good health. The CDR3 runs from the conserved cysteine through the conserved F or W. Each record gives: V gene, D gene, clone size, J gene, CDR3 DNA, CDR3 protein. The D gene is left open where the match is weak. Only some rows state a clone size, as once, few, many or a class for expanded clones.

TRBV12-3/TRBV12-4,TRBD2,few,TRBJ2-4,TGTGCCAGCAGAACTACTAGCGGGGGCAAAAACATTCAGTACTTC,CASRTTSGGKNIQYF
TRBV29-1,NA,NA,TRBJ1-2,TGCAGCGCCAGGTCCTCAATGGGCTACACCTTC,CSARSSMGYTF
TRBV5-1,TRBD2,NA,TRBJ2-7,TGCGCCAGCAGCCCCGCGGGGGGGTCCTCCTACGAGCAGTACTTC,CASSPAGGSSYEQYF
TRBV11-2,TRBD2,NA,TRBJ2-5,TGTGCCAGCAGCCTTCGGGAGCGGGAGGGTGACCAAGAGACCCAGTACTTC,CASSLREREGDQETQYF
TRBV2,NA,few,TRBJ2-7,TGTGCCAGCAATTTAGGGCGCGGATCCTACGAGCAGTACTTC,CASNLGRGSYEQYF
TRBV21-1,NA,NA,TRBJ2-7,TGTGCCAGCACCTTCACCACTAGCGGGAATTCCTACGAGCAGTACTTC,CASTFTTSGNSYEQYF
TRBV10-2,TRBD2,few,TRBJ2-3,TGCGCCACTCGTTACAGCGGGGGGGCCACAGATACGCAGTATTTT,CATRYSGGATDTQYF
TRBV3-1,TRBD2,few,TRBJ2-1,TGTGCCAGCAGCCGAGGGACTAGCGTCGATGAGCAGTTCTTC,CASSRGTSVDEQFF
TRBV7-9,TRBD1,few,TRBJ1-1,TGTGCCAGCAGCTCAGGACAGGGGGCGAACACTGAAGCTTTCTTT,CASSSGQGANTEAFF
TRBV24-1,NA,few,TRBJ2-2,TGTGCCACCCAAGATTCGGCCGGAAACACCGGGGAGCTGTTTTTT,CATQDSAGNTGELFF
TRBV6-2/TRBV6-3,NA,NA,TRBJ2-7,TGTGCCAGCAGTTACTCGCAGCTTAGGGGACACGAGCAGTACTTC,CASSYSQLRGHEQYF
TRBV5-1,TRBD2,few,TRBJ2-1,TGCGCCAGCAGCTTGATGTCTAGCGGGACCTACAATGAGCAGTTCTTC,CASSLMSSGTYNEQFF
TRBV23-1,NA,NA,TRBJ2-5,TGCGCCAGCAGTCAATCGGAGCAGGATGAGGAGACCCAGTACTTC,CASSQSEQDEETQYF
TRBV5-1,NA,few,TRBJ2-5,TGCGCCAGCAGCTTGGGCTCACGGAAGGAGACCCTGTACTTC,CASSLGSRKETLYF
TRBV5-1,TRBD2,NA,TRBJ2-1,TGCGCCAGCAGCTTTGTCGGACTAGCGGGAGCCTACAATGAGCAGTTCTTC,CASSFVGLAGAYNEQFF
TRBV6-2/TRBV6-3,NA,NA,TRBJ2-2,TGTGCCAGCACAAGACAGAGGCGTACCGGGGAGCTGTTTTTT,CASTRQRRTGELFF
TRBV19,NA,few,TRBJ1-2,TGTGCCAGTTCCGCGAGGGATCATGGCTACACCTTC,CASSARDHGYTF
TRBV5-1,NA,NA,TRBJ1-1,TGCGCCAGCAGCCTCTCGGGGGCGCAGGACACTGAAGCTTTCTTT,CASSLSGAQDTEAFF
TRBV20-1,NA,NA,TRBJ2-1,TGCAGTGCTAGAGTACTAGAGGGGGGGGCGTACAATGAGCAGTTCTTC,CSARVLEGGAYNEQFF
TRBV29-1,NA,NA,TRBJ2-6,TGCAGCGTCCAAGAATCTGCCTCTGGGGCCAACGTCCTGACTTTC,CSVQESASGANVLTF
TRBV25-1,TRBD1,few,TRBJ2-7,TGTGCCAGCAGTGAACTGGGCTCGGGACAGTCCCACGAGCAGTACTTC,CASSELGSGQSHEQYF
TRBV7-9,NA,few,TRBJ2-5,TGTGCCAGCAGCTTATCAGGACTTAAAGAGACCCAGTACTTC,CASSLSGLKETQYF
TRBV13,TRBD2,NA,TRBJ2-1,TGTGCCAGCAGCTCCCCCGGGACTAGCATGGATGAGCAGTTCTTC,CASSSPGTSMDEQFF
TRBV18,NA,NA,TRBJ2-1,TGTGCCAGCTCACCCAGGGGACTCCCAAAAGACAATGAGCAGTTCTTC,CASSPRGLPKDNEQFF
TRBV20-1,NA,NA,TRBJ1-5,TGCAGTGTTCCGGGGGGGGCCGATCAGCCCCAGCATTTT,CSVPGGADQPQHF
TRBV3-1,NA,NA,TRBJ2-2,TGTGCCAGCAGCCAAGTCGCGACCCAAGTGGAGCTGTTTTTT,CASSQVATQVELFF
TRBV9,TRBD2,NA,TRBJ2-1,TGTGCCAGCAGTATAACGGCTAGCGGCGGACTCAATGAGCAGTTCTTC,CASSITASGGLNEQFF
TRBV7-9,NA,NA,TRBJ2-4,TGTGCCAGCAGCTTAGCTAGCATAAGAAACATTCAGTACTTC,CASSLASIRNIQYF
TRBV7-9,NA,NA,TRBJ2-7,TGTGCCAGCAGTACTAGCTTCTTCGAGCAGTACTTC,CASSTSFFEQYF
TRBV4-3,TRBD1,NA,TRBJ1-2,TGCGCCAGCAGCCAAGACCAGGCAGGGGGCTATGGCTACACCTTC,CASSQDQAGGYGYTF
TRBV20-1,TRBD1,NA,TRBJ2-3,TGCTCAGGGGGAGACTCCACAGATACGCAGTATTTT,CSGGDSTDTQYF
TRBV7-9,NA,few,TRBJ2-3,TGTGCCAGTAGCTTTACCTTAGCAGATACGCAGTATTTT,CASSFTLADTQYF
TRBV9,NA,NA,TRBJ2-5,TGTGCCAGCAGCGTAGCGCAGTGGGAGACCCAGTACTTC,CASSVAQWETQYF
TRBV12-3/TRBV12-4,NA,NA,TRBJ1-5,TGTGCCACCTCGGTGGGGAGGAGCAATCAGCCCCAGCATTTT,CATSVGRSNQPQHF
TRBV11-2,NA,NA,TRBJ2-3,TGTGCCAGCACCCCGGGCCTTTTCGTGGGCACAGATACGCAGTATTTT,CASTPGLFVGTDTQYF
TRBV20-1,TRBD2,once,TRBJ2-5,TGCAGTGCGGGTGGACTAGCGGGTATACAAGGGACCCAGTACTTC,CSAGGLAGIQGTQYF
TRBV25-1,NA,many,TRBJ2-5,TGTGCCAGCACCCCCCAAGGAAGCGGGCAAGAGACCCAGTACTTC,CASTPQGSGQETQYF
TRBV6-6,NA,NA,TRBJ2-3,TGTGCCAGCAGTTACGCCGGAAACTACTACACAGATACGCAGTATTTT,CASSYAGNYYTDTQYF
TRBV12-3/TRBV12-4,NA,NA,TRBJ2-3,TGTGCCAGCAGTTTAGAATTTATCACAGCAGACGCTAGCACAGATACGCAGTATTTT,CASSLEFITADASTDTQYF
TRBV6-1,TRBD1,NA,TRBJ1-6,TGTGCCAGCAGGCCTCGACAGGGGGCTTATTCACCCCTCCACTTT,CASRPRQGAYSPLHF
TRBV18,TRBD1,once,TRBJ2-3,TGTGCCAGCTCACCTGCAAGAGGGACAGGGGCCCCAGATACGCAGTATTTT,CASSPARGTGAPDTQYF
TRBV6-5,TRBD1,NA,TRBJ1-2,TGTGCCAGCAGTTACGACAGGGGGCCCTATGCCTACACCTTC,CASSYDRGPYAYTF
TRBV29-1,NA,NA,TRBJ2-2,TGCAGCGTTGAGGCAGAAAACACCGGGGAGCTGTTTTTT,CSVEAENTGELFF
TRBV10-3,NA,NA,TRBJ1-4,TGTGCCACAGGCTGGGAGTTAAATGAAAAACTGTTTTTT,CATGWELNEKLFF
TRBV12-3/TRBV12-4,TRBD1,NA,TRBJ2-5,TGTGCCAGCAGTTCATTCAAGGGGGCTGCTCTTGCCGGGCAAGAGACCCAGTACTTC,CASSSFKGAALAGQETQYF
TRBV6-1,TRBD1,few,TRBJ1-2,TGTGCCAGCAGTGAGACAGGGGAGCGCGGCTACACCTTC,CASSETGERGYTF
TRBV15,TRBD2,NA,TRBJ2-1,TGTGCCACCAGCAGCGCTCTTATCCTAGCGGGGGGTCACAATGAGCAGTTCTTC,CATSSALILAGGHNEQFF
TRBV12-3/TRBV12-4,TRBD2,NA,TRBJ2-7,TGTGCCAGCAGTTTACGGCGGGAGGGGAGCTCCTACGAGCAGTACTTC,CASSLRREGSSYEQYF
TRBV3-1,NA,few,TRBJ2-7,TGTGCCAGCAGCCAATTAGGGTCCTACGAGCAGTACTTC,CASSQLGSYEQYF
TRBV9,NA,NA,TRBJ1-1,TGTGCCAGCAGCCTCAACTTTATGAACACTGAAGCTTTCTTT,CASSLNFMNTEAFF
TRBV2,TRBD2,NA,TRBJ2-5,TGTGCCAGCAGTGAAGCCCGAGCGGGGGGGACAGAGCACTACTTC,CASSEARAGGTEHYF
TRBV7-9,TRBD1,NA,TRBJ2-1,TGTGCCAGCAGTTTTCGGACAGGGTGGTCCTACAATGAGCAGTTCTTC,CASSFRTGWSYNEQFF